Listed below are T cell receptor beta chains from one sample, sequenced in a study of shared clonotypes between healthy human individuals. Some clones are missing from TCRdb's copy, which holds only in-frame ones; the method was immunoSEQ multiplex PCR. The sample contains 1,400,000 or so clones, around 98.5% of which appear only once. Sequencing was done on a sample of naive CD4+ T cells sorted from blood. These receptors were collected from a man under 40 in good health. Each CDR3 is given with its conserved first and last residue. Each record gives: D gene, clone size, V gene, J gene, CDR3 protein, CDR3 DNA. D genes are given only for firm matches. Size is omitted from some rows. Given values are once, few, many or a class for expanded clones.

.,.,TRBV5-5,TRBJ1-2,CASSTANYGYTF,TGTGCCAGCAGCACAGCTAACTATGGCTACACCTTC
TRBD1,.,TRBV30,TRBJ1-1,CAWRAVWTGHTEAFF,TGTGCCTGGAGAGCCGTCTGGACAGGGCACACTGAAGCTTTCTTT
TRBD1,once,TRBV28,TRBJ1-4,CASSPPLGQAKLFF,TGTGCCAGCAGCCCCCCCCTTGGACAGGCCAAACTGTTTTTT
TRBD2,.,TRBV11-2,TRBJ2-1,CASSLVVSGLANNEQFF,TGTGCCAGCAGCTTAGTAGTCTCGGGACTAGCCAACAATGAGCAGTTCTTC
.,.,TRBV19,TRBJ1-5,CASRQENSNQPQHF,TGTGCCAGCCGACAGGAGAATAGCAATCAGCCCCAGCATTTT
.,.,TRBV7-6,TRBJ2-1,CASSRGTSGFSYNEQFF,TGTGCCAGCAGCCGGGGTACAAGCGGGTTCTCCTACAATGAGCAGTTCTTC
.,.,TRBV28,TRBJ1-4,CASSLAGGGSREKLFF,TGTGCCAGCAGTTTAGCCGGTGGGGGGTCCCGAGAAAAACTGTTTTTT
.,.,TRBV5-1,TRBJ2-1,CASSLFGGVDNEQFF,TGCGCCAGCAGCTTGTTCGGGGGCGTGGACAATGAGCAGTTCTTC
.,.,TRBV15,TRBJ2-7,CATSRDQIGDHKREQYF,TGTGCCACCAGCAGAGATCAGATAGGAGACCACAAGCGCGAGCAGTACTTC
.,.,TRBV5-1,TRBJ2-7,CASSEGQFWEEQYF,TGCGCCAGCAGCGAAGGACAGTTCTGGGAGGAGCAGTACTTC
.,.,TRBV5-4,TRBJ2-3,CASSLTDRTQYF,TGTGCCAGCAGCTTGACCGATCGCACGCAGTATTTT
TRBD1,.,TRBV2,TRBJ1-1,CASSVFQGEAFF,TGTGCCAGCAGTGTCTTTCAGGGGGAGGCTTTCTTT
.,.,TRBV27,TRBJ1-1,CASRWGAVTEAFF,TGTGCCAGCAGGTGGGGCGCGGTGACTGAAGCTTTCTTT
TRBD2,.,TRBV29-1,TRBJ2-7,CSVDYSGSNEQYF,TGCAGCGTTGATTATAGCGGGAGTAACGAGCAGTACTTC
.,.,TRBV2,TRBJ1-5,CASSVRRAFQDQPQHF,TGTGCCAGCAGTGTCCGACGTGCCTTTCAGGATCAGCCCCAGCATTTT
.,.,TRBV5-1,TRBJ1-1,CASSLGQSNTEAFF,TGCGCCAGCAGCTTGGGACAGTCCAACACTGAAGCTTTCTTT
.,.,TRBV23-1,TRBJ1-5,CARVPQGRGTYNSNQPQHF,TGCGCCAGAGTCCCACAGGGCCGCGGGACCTACAATAGCAATCAGCCCCAGCATTTT
.,.,TRBV18,TRBJ2-6,CASSPPNRLSGANVLTF,TGTGCCAGCTCACCACCGAACAGACTCTCTGGGGCCAACGTCCTGACTTTC
.,.,TRBV7-2,TRBJ2-3,CASSLALTDTQYF,TGTGCCAGCAGCTTAGCGCTTACAGATACGCAGTATTTT
.,.,TRBV18,TRBJ1-1,CASSPPGPNTEAFF,TGTGCCAGCTCACCACCGGGGCCGAACACTGAAGCTTTCTTT
.,.,TRBV10-3,TRBJ2-6,CAISESADSGANVLTF,TGTGCCATCAGTGAGTCCGCGGACTCTGGGGCCAACGTCCTGACTTTC
.,once,TRBV28,TRBJ2-3,CASSFGVDTQYF,TGTGCCAGCAGTTTCGGAGTAGATACGCAGTATTTT
TRBD2,once,TRBV28,TRBJ2-7,CASSLRSGALYF,TGTGCCAGCAGTTTACGGAGCGGGGCTCTGTACTTC
TRBD2,.,TRBV9,TRBJ2-1,CASSVGAGAYNEQFF,TGTGCCAGCAGCGTAGGGGCGGGAGCATACAATGAGCAGTTCTTC
.,.,TRBV10-3,TRBJ1-4,CAINDGEKLFF,TGTGCCATCAATGACGGTGAAAAACTGTTTTTT
TRBD1,.,TRBV28,TRBJ2-2,CASRHDRGNTGELFF,TGTGCCAGCAGACACGACAGGGGTAACACCGGGGAGCTGTTTTTT
.,.,TRBV28,TRBJ2-2,CASEGSAGELFF,TGTGCCAGCGAGGGGAGTGCCGGGGAGCTGTTTTTT
TRBD1,.,TRBV2,TRBJ2-7,CASRYDRVGEQYF,TGTGCCAGCAGATACGACAGGGTAGGCGAGCAGTACTTC
.,.,TRBV4-2,TRBJ2-1,CASSQDEGLYNEQFF,TGTGCCAGCAGCCAAGATGAGGGCCTATACAATGAGCAGTTCTTC
TRBD1,.,TRBV10-3,TRBJ1-2,CAISEDPRDRADYNGYTF,TGTGCCATCAGTGAGGACCCGAGGGACAGGGCCGATTATAATGGCTACACCTTC
.,.,TRBV15,TRBJ2-3,CATSNPRFTDTQYF,TGTGCCACCAGCAATCCCCGCTTCACAGATACGCAGTATTTT
.,once,TRBV28,TRBJ2-3,CASSPTWMDTQYF,TGTGCCAGCAGCCCCACATGGATGGATACGCAGTATTTT
.,.,TRBV18,TRBJ1-5,CASSQEQGALNQPQHF,TGTGCCAGCTCACAAGAGCAGGGTGCGTTGAATCAGCCCCAGCATTTT
TRBD2,.,TRBV5-1,TRBJ2-1,CASSAGTGLSGRAIEQFF,TGCGCCAGCAGCGCCGGGACTGGTCTTAGCGGGAGGGCCATTGAGCAGTTCTTC
.,.,TRBV5-6,TRBJ2-1,CASRPTGVSYNEQFF,TGTGCCAGCAGGCCGACAGGAGTCTCCTACAATGAGCAGTTCTTC
.,.,TRBV9,TRBJ2-1,CASSVGTETNEQFF,TGTGCCAGCAGCGTCGGGACGGAAACTAATGAGCAGTTCTTC
.,once,TRBV30,TRBJ2-4,CAWSMRRAAKNIQYF,TGTGCCTGGAGCATGCGGCGGGCAGCCAAAAACATTCAGTACTTC
.,once,TRBV7-9,TRBJ1-2,CASSGGKNYGYTF,TGTGCCAGCAGCGGCGGGAAGAACTATGGCTACACCTTC
.,.,TRBV4-3,TRBJ1-5,CASSEGVSGNQPQHF,TGCGCCAGCAGCGAGGGGGTTAGTGGCAATCAGCCCCAGCATTTT
TRBD1,.,TRBV29-1,TRBJ2-7,CSVGQGARYEQYF,TGCAGCGTCGGACAGGGGGCGAGGTACGAGCAGTACTTC
.,.,TRBV30,TRBJ2-2,CAWSVLVGQNTGELFF,TGTGCCTGGAGTGTACTCGTTGGACAAAACACCGGGGAGCTGTTTTTT
TRBD2,.,TRBV5-1,TRBJ2-7,CASSFGLAGAHEQYF,TGCGCCAGCAGCTTCGGACTAGCGGGAGCCCACGAGCAGTACTTC
.,.,TRBV7-9,TRBJ2-3,CASSSPTVSTDTQYF,TGTGCCAGCAGCTCCCCGACAGTGAGCACAGATACGCAGTATTTT
TRBD2,.,TRBV5-1,TRBJ2-2,CASSLATSGNTGELFF,TGCGCCAGCAGCTTGGCTACTAGCGGAAACACCGGGGAGCTGTTTTTT
TRBD2,.,TRBV11-2,TRBJ2-7,CASSRLAGGPGEQYF,TGTGCCAGCAGCCGGCTAGCGGGAGGGCCCGGTGAGCAGTACTTC
.,once,TRBV5-8,TRBJ1-2,CASSLSGSRYGYTF,TGTGCCAGCAGCTTGTCGGGAAGCCGCTATGGCTACACCTTC
.,.,TRBV4-3,TRBJ2-7,CASSQNLHYEQYF,TGCGCCAGCAGCCAGAATCTGCACTACGAGCAGTACTTC
TRBD2,once,TRBV15,TRBJ2-2,CATSRELAEYTGELFF,TGTGCCACCAGCAGAGAGCTAGCGGAGTACACCGGGGAGCTGTTTTTT
.,.,TRBV7-8,TRBJ1-3,CASSLGPTGLADTIYF,TGTGCCAGCAGCTTAGGGCCAACAGGACTGGCGGACACCATATATTTT
.,once,TRBV9,TRBJ1-2,CASSVDPGNYGYTF,TGTGCCAGCAGCGTAGATCCGGGGAACTATGGCTACACCTTC
.,.,TRBV18,TRBJ1-5,CASSPPGHPVNQPQHF,TGTGCCAGCTCACCTCCTGGACACCCGGTAAATCAGCCCCAGCATTTT
.,once,TRBV5-1,TRBJ2-1,CASSPDGFSYNEQFF,TGCGCCAGCAGCCCGGACGGGTTCTCCTACAATGAGCAGTTCTTC
.,.,TRBV2,TRBJ2-1,CASSVNMVQSSYNEQFF,TGTGCCAGCAGTGTCAACATGGTACAGAGCTCCTACAATGAGCAGTTCTTC
TRBD1,.,TRBV2,TRBJ2-5,CASNRGPGGTQYF,TGTGCCAGCAATAGGGGGCCAGGCGGGACCCAGTACTTC
.,.,TRBV15,TRBJ2-1,CATRTELYNEQFF,TGTGCCACCAGGACGGAACTCTACAATGAGCAGTTCTTC
.,.,TRBV11-2,TRBJ2-7,CASSLGQSYEQYF,TGTGCCAGCAGCCTCGGACAGTCCTACGAGCAGTACTTC
.,.,TRBV9,TRBJ2-2,CASSQDSSTGELFF,TGTGCCAGCAGCCAGGACAGCTCCACCGGGGAGCTGTTTTTT
.,.,TRBV19,TRBJ1-4,CASTTGRTTNEKLFF,TGTGCCAGTACCACCGGAAGGACAACTAATGAAAAACTGTTTTTT
.,.,TRBV9,TRBJ2-1,CASSVGQNNEQFF,TGTGCCAGCAGCGTAGGTCAGAACAATGAGCAGTTCTTC
.,.,TRBV5-1,TRBJ2-1,CASSLMAGSYNEQFF,TGCGCCAGCAGCTTGATGGCAGGATCCTACAATGAGCAGTTCTTC